Listed below are T cell receptor beta chains from one sample, sequenced in a study of blood T cell repertoires in COVID-19. Profiled with immunoSEQ multiplex PCR; TCRdb holds only in-frame clones, not every one. This table has 60,000 or so clones, 75% to 85% appearing once. The specimen was peripheral blood. These receptors came from an elderly man with acute or convalescent COVID-19. CDR3s include the opening cysteine and the closing phenylalanine or tryptophan. Each record gives: V gene, D gene, J gene, clone size, CDR3 protein, CDR3 DNA. A D gene is named only where the DNA matches it firmly. Some rows mark clone size as missing; the rest say once, few, many or name a class of expanded clone.

V gene: TRBV7-2; D gene: .; J gene: TRBJ1-1; clone size: few; CDR3 protein: CASSLEPPGRGRSTEAFF; CDR3 DNA: TGTGCCAGCAGCTTAGAGCCCCCCGGGCGGGGGAGGAGTACTGAAGCTTTCTTT
V gene: TRBV7-3; D gene: TRBD1; J gene: TRBJ1-1; clone size: once; CDR3 protein: CASSLLQTGDTEAFF; CDR3 DNA: TGTGCCAGCAGCTTGCTTCAGACAGGGGACACTGAAGCTTTCTTT
V gene: TRBV12-3/TRBV12-4; D gene: TRBD1; J gene: TRBJ1-1; clone size: .; CDR3 protein: CASTLGLGQGLFF; CDR3 DNA: TGTGCCAGCACCCTGGGGTTGGGACAGGGCCTTTTCTTT
V gene: TRBV4-1; D gene: .; J gene: TRBJ2-1; clone size: .; CDR3 protein: CASSPSLYNEQFF; CDR3 DNA: TGCGCCAGCAGCCCCTCCCTCTACAATGAGCAGTTCTTC
V gene: TRBV6-2/TRBV6-3; D gene: .; J gene: TRBJ2-3; clone size: .; CDR3 protein: CASSRVGGTDTQYF; CDR3 DNA: TGTGCCAGCAGCCGGGTGGGCGGCACAGATACGCAGTATTTT
V gene: TRBV5-1; D gene: TRBD1; J gene: TRBJ2-2; clone size: .; CDR3 protein: CASSSGPPGQGSGELFF; CDR3 DNA: TGCGCCAGCAGCTCAGGACCTCCGGGACAGGGGTCCGGGGAGCTGTTTTTT
V gene: TRBV15; D gene: TRBD2; J gene: TRBJ2-5; clone size: once; CDR3 protein: CATATGTSGQETQYF; CDR3 DNA: TGTGCCACCGCAACCGGGACTAGCGGTCAAGAGACCCAGTACTTC
V gene: TRBV5-4; D gene: .; J gene: TRBJ1-1; clone size: .; CDR3 protein: CASSPNSGTSMNTEAFF; CDR3 DNA: TGTGCCAGCAGCCCGAACTCAGGGACTTCGATGAACACTGAAGCTTTCTTT
V gene: TRBV5-6; D gene: .; J gene: TRBJ2-7; clone size: .; CDR3 protein: CASSFGAGSGEQYF; CDR3 DNA: TGTGCCAGCAGCTTTGGGGCAGGGTCAGGCGAGCAGTACTTC
V gene: TRBV6-4; D gene: .; J gene: TRBJ1-1; clone size: .; CDR3 protein: CASSESIQGWAEAFF; CDR3 DNA: TGTGCCAGCAGTGAATCTATACAGGGATGGGCTGAAGCTTTCTTT
V gene: TRBV6-5; D gene: TRBD1; J gene: TRBJ2-1; clone size: .; CDR3 protein: CASTGQGLDNEQFF; CDR3 DNA: TGTGCCAGCACCGGACAGGGTTTGGACAATGAGCAGTTCTTC
V gene: TRBV11-3; D gene: TRBD2; J gene: TRBJ2-3; clone size: few; CDR3 protein: CASSWRGSGGSTDTQYF; CDR3 DNA: TGTGCCAGCAGCTGGAGGGGTAGCGGGGGAAGCACAGATACGCAGTATTTT
V gene: TRBV7-9; D gene: TRBD1; J gene: TRBJ1-2; clone size: .; CDR3 protein: CASSLVQGDYGYTF; CDR3 DNA: TGTGCCAGCAGCTTAGTGCAGGGGGACTATGGCTACACCTTC
V gene: TRBV4-1; D gene: TRBD1; J gene: TRBJ2-2; clone size: .; CDR3 protein: CASSQAVAGGHTGELFF; CDR3 DNA: TGCGCCAGCAGCCAAGCCGTGGCAGGGGGCCACACCGGGGAGCTGTTTTTT
V gene: TRBV18; D gene: TRBD2; J gene: TRBJ2-7; clone size: .; CDR3 protein: CASSPVPPSGGHEQYF; CDR3 DNA: TGTGCCAGCTCACCAGTCCCCCCTAGCGGGGGGCACGAGCAGTACTTC
V gene: TRBV20-1; D gene: .; J gene: TRBJ2-5; clone size: .; CDR3 protein: CSVNSGETQYF; CDR3 DNA: TGCAGTGTGAATTCAGGGGAGACCCAGTACTTC
V gene: TRBV4-1; D gene: .; J gene: TRBJ1-1; clone size: .; CDR3 protein: CASSLSQGRDTEAFF; CDR3 DNA: TGCGCCAGCAGCCTATCCCAGGGGAGGGACACTGAAGCTTTCTTT
V gene: TRBV9; D gene: TRBD2; J gene: TRBJ2-1; clone size: .; CDR3 protein: CASSGETLAGASYNEQFF; CDR3 DNA: TGTGCCAGCAGCGGAGAAACGCTAGCGGGGGCTTCCTACAATGAGCAGTTCTTC
V gene: TRBV6-5; D gene: .; J gene: TRBJ1-5; clone size: .; CDR3 protein: CASTPGWGNQPQHF; CDR3 DNA: TGTGCCAGCACACCAGGGTGGGGCAATCAGCCCCAGCATTTT
V gene: TRBV4-1; D gene: TRBD1; J gene: TRBJ1-4; clone size: .; CDR3 protein: CASSRTPGQKNEKLFF; CDR3 DNA: TGCGCCAGCAGCCGGACGCCGGGACAGAAAAATGAAAAACTGTTTTTT
V gene: TRBV7-8; D gene: TRBD2; J gene: TRBJ2-7; clone size: .; CDR3 protein: CASSYDSRLAGGVGPYEQYF; CDR3 DNA: TGTGCCAGCAGCTACGATTCCAGACTAGCGGGGGGCGTTGGCCCCTACGAGCAGTACTTC
V gene: TRBV5-1; D gene: TRBD1; J gene: TRBJ2-5; clone size: .; CDR3 protein: CASSGGDRGGETQYF; CDR3 DNA: TGCGCCAGCAGCGGGGGTGACAGGGGCGGGGAGACCCAGTACTTC
V gene: TRBV2; D gene: .; J gene: TRBJ2-1; clone size: .; CDR3 protein: CASSRRLTSSYNEQFF; CDR3 DNA: TGTGCCAGCAGCCGACGACTCACGAGCTCCTACAATGAGCAGTTCTTC
V gene: TRBV15; D gene: .; J gene: TRBJ2-5; clone size: .; CDR3 protein: CATSRGSGQEETQYF; CDR3 DNA: TGTGCCACCAGCAGAGGGTCTGGGCAGGAAGAGACCCAGTACTTC
V gene: TRBV9; D gene: .; J gene: TRBJ2-7; clone size: .; CDR3 protein: CASSRGGQDRNEQYF; CDR3 DNA: TGTGCCAGCAGCAGGGGTGGGCAGGATCGCAACGAGCAGTACTTC
V gene: TRBV4-2; D gene: .; J gene: TRBJ2-3; clone size: .; CDR3 protein: CASSQEPGGTTDTQYF; CDR3 DNA: TGTGCCAGCAGCCAAGAGCCCGGGGGAACCACAGATACGCAGTATTTT
V gene: TRBV30; D gene: .; J gene: TRBJ1-2; clone size: .; CDR3 protein: CAWSGKGGGMSGYTF; CDR3 DNA: TGTGCCTGGAGTGGAAAGGGTGGAGGCATGAGTGGCTACACCTTC
V gene: TRBV5-1; D gene: TRBD1; J gene: TRBJ1-1; clone size: once; CDR3 protein: CASSEDRVGTEAFF; CDR3 DNA: TGCGCCAGCAGCGAGGACAGGGTGGGGACTGAAGCTTTCTTT
V gene: TRBV5-1; D gene: TRBD1; J gene: TRBJ1-6; clone size: .; CDR3 protein: CASSRGQAGSPLHF; CDR3 DNA: TGCGCCAGCAGCCGGGGACAGGCGGGCTCACCCCTCCACTTT
V gene: TRBV5-3; D gene: TRBD1; J gene: TRBJ1-5; clone size: .; CDR3 protein: CARSRGDSHPKNDSNQPQHF; CDR3 DNA: TGTGCCAGAAGCAGGGGGGACAGCCACCCGAAAAACGATAGCAATCAGCCCCAGCATTTT
V gene: TRBV6-2/TRBV6-3; D gene: TRBD2; J gene: TRBJ2-7; clone size: .; CDR3 protein: CASSSEAGGDFEQYF; CDR3 DNA: TGTGCCAGCAGTTCCGAAGCGGGGGGGGACTTCGAGCAGTACTTC
V gene: TRBV7-3; D gene: TRBD1; J gene: TRBJ1-1; clone size: .; CDR3 protein: CASSLRGTGSVYTEAFF; CDR3 DNA: TGTGCCAGCAGCTTGAGGGGGACAGGGTCGGTTTACACTGAAGCTTTCTTT
V gene: TRBV4-2; D gene: .; J gene: TRBJ1-2; clone size: once; CDR3 protein: CASSQVGGGYTF; CDR3 DNA: TGTGCCAGCAGCCAAGTCGGGGGTGGCTACACCTTC
V gene: TRBV2; D gene: .; J gene: TRBJ2-2; clone size: .; CDR3 protein: CASRYSTGELFF; CDR3 DNA: TGTGCCAGCCGCTACTCGACCGGGGAGCTGTTTTTT
V gene: TRBV3-1/TRBV3-2; D gene: .; J gene: TRBJ2-3; clone size: .; CDR3 protein: CASSLQGDTQYF; CDR3 DNA: TGTGCCAGCAGCCTCCAGGGGGATACGCAGTATTTT
V gene: TRBV18; D gene: .; J gene: TRBJ1-3; clone size: .; CDR3 protein: CASSPRLGRASSLSGNTIYF; CDR3 DNA: TGTGCCAGCTCACCAAGGTTGGGCAGGGCATCGTCACTCTCTGGAAACACCATATATTTT
V gene: TRBV18; D gene: .; J gene: TRBJ2-2; clone size: .; CDR3 protein: CASSPPRNTGELFF; CDR3 DNA: TGTGCCAGCTCACCCCCCCGGAACACCGGGGAGCTGTTTTTT
V gene: TRBV3-1/TRBV3-2; D gene: .; J gene: TRBJ1-2; clone size: once; CDR3 protein: CASSLRGGYDYGYTF; CDR3 DNA: TGTGCCAGCAGCCTAAGGGGGGGATACGACTATGGCTACACCTTC
V gene: TRBV5-4; D gene: TRBD1; J gene: TRBJ1-2; clone size: .; CDR3 protein: CASSLAGRIGGMGGYTF; CDR3 DNA: TGTGCCAGCAGCTTGGCTGGGCGAATAGGGGGCATGGGCGGCTACACCTTC